The next 18 T cell receptor beta chains were all read from a single sample in a study of blood T cell repertoires in COVID-19. Libraries were prepared by immunoSEQ multiplex PCR; TCRdb keeps only in-frame clonotypes and omits some of them. The data contain 180,000 or so clones, 70% to 90% of them seen just once; the ten biggest clones take up more than 6.5%. Material: peripheral blood. These receptors came from a woman of 80 years or more in a cohort sampled during active or convalescent COVID-19.

This clone was counted between two and nine times. The rearrangement links TRBV3-1 (or the pseudogene TRBV3-2) to TRBJ1-4; 7 bases agree with TRBD1. The CDR3 is 15 residues long. Germline V gene lookup returns CDR1 LGHDT and CDR2 YNNKEL (reference sequence). J was trimmed by 6 bases and V by 0 bases; bases with no gene match: 4. The CDR3, as DNA: TGTGCCAGCAGCCAAGAGTGGGGGACAGATGAAAAACTGTTTTTT. Encoded protein: CASSQEWGTDEKLFF.

This clone was seen only once. V gene TRBV14 combines with J gene TRBJ2-2, with a weak D call TRBD1 (5 bases). The V and J ends lost 2 bases and 3 bases respectively, with 16 bases between them. This CDR3 spans 17 amino acids. The V gene's germline CDR1 is SGHDN and CDR2 FVKESK. The CDR3: CASSQLPGRRDTGELFF. In DNA form, the CDR3 reads TGTGCCAGCAGCCAACTACCAGGGCGTCGGGACACCGGGGAGCTGTTTTTT.

The chain recombines TRBV10-1 with TRBJ1-4; D is perhaps TRBD1 (5 bases). There are 13 residues in the CDR3. Germline CDR1 WNHNN, CDR2 SYGVQD (reference sequence). V was pared by 7 bases and J by 4 bases, with 10 bases between. The CDR3 reads CASTRGVNEKLFF. The CDR3 bases are TGCGCCAGCACCCGGGGGGTTAATGAAAAACTGTTTTTT.

This clone turned up a few times. This chain connects TRBV5-1 to TRBJ2-7, with 9 bases lining up with TRBD2. The germline V gene encodes CDR1 SGHRS and CDR2 YFSETQ. Trimming took 1 base from V and 0 from J; bases not matched to a gene: 8. This CDR3 is built from 17 residues. CDR3 DNA: TGCGCCAGCAGCTTGTCAGCTAGCGGGACTAGCTCCTACGAGCAGTACGTC. Translation gives CASSLSASGTSSYEQYV.

The genes are TRBV24-1 and TRBJ2-2, with 12 bases matching TRBD2. The CDR3 is 17 amino acids. Trimming removed 7 bases from V and 3 bases from J; junction bases left unmatched: 8. Germline V gene sequence: CDR1 KGHDR, CDR2 SFDVKD. CDR3 DNA sequence: TGTGCCACCAGCCCGACTAGCGGGAGATGGTACACCGGGGAGCTGTTTTTT. It yields the protein CATSPTSGRWYTGELFF.

Written as DNA, the CDR3 is TGTGCCAGCAGCCCGAGGGCAGTGTTGGGAGACACCATATATTTT. Its translation: CASSPRAVLGDTIYF. The chain uses TRBV7-8 and TRBJ1-3; D not certain. The CDR3 is 15 amino acids. Germline CDR1 and CDR2: SGHVS and FQNEAQ. The V gene lost 5 bases and the J gene lost 8 bases, with 19 bases spanning the gap.

The V gene is TRBV2, the J gene TRBJ2-7; 11 nucleotides agree with TRBD2. CDR3 length: 14 residues. Trimming took 4 bases from V and 2 from J; bases not matched to a gene: 1. The germline CDR1 and CDR2 sequences are SNHLY and FYNNEI. In DNA form, the CDR3 reads TGTGCCAGCAGTGGACTAGCGGGGACCTACGAGCAGTACTTC. It yields the protein CASSGLAGTYEQYF.

The chain has TRBV4-2 and TRBJ2-1; 7 positions agree with TRBD2. J was trimmed by 2 bases and V by 3 bases; bases with no gene match: 4. The CDR3 extends over 15 amino acids. Germline V gene data show CDR1 as LGHNA and CDR2 as YNFKEQ. The CDR3 spells CASSQREWAYNEQFF. CDR3 nucleotides: TGTGCCAGCAGCCAGCGGGAGTGGGCCTACAATGAGCAGTTCTTC.

The CDR3 reads CASSPLGRTNEQYF. Written as DNA, the CDR3 is TGTGCCAGCAGTCCCCTAGGGCGGACAAACGAGCAGTACTTC. The chain uses TRBV27 and TRBJ2-7; D perhaps matches TRBD1 (5 bases). The CDR3 runs to 14 residues. Germline V gene lookup returns CDR1 MNHEY and CDR2 SMNVEV (reference sequence). V was clipped by 5 bases and J by 5 bases, with 16 bases between them.

V usage is TRBV4-3 and J usage is TRBJ2-5, with D maybe TRBD2 (5 bases). Germline V gives CDR1 LGHNA, CDR2 YSLEER. V was shortened by 0 bases and J by 7 bases, with 12 bases between the two germline ends. The CDR3 is 14 residues long. The CDR3 sequence is CASSQDLEVGTQYF. CDR3 DNA sequence: TGCGCCAGCAGCCAAGATTTGGAGGTCGGGACCCAGTACTTC.

The chain recombines TRBV14 with TRBJ1-1, with TRBD1 matching over 7 bases. The V gene's germline CDR1 is SGHDN and CDR2 FVKESK. This CDR3 has 13 amino acids. V shed 7 bases, J shed 11 bases, and the junction held 13 bases outside the gene matches. CDR3 coding DNA: TGTGCCAGCACCCCCTCCCCCAGGGGGGAGGCTTTCTTT. Encoded protein: CASTPSPRGEAFF.

The chain couples TRBV28 to TRBJ1-1; 7 bases line up with TRBD1. CDR1 and CDR2 from the germline V gene are MDHEN and SYDVKM. Trimming at V came to 2 bases and at J to 10 bases, leaving 13 bases not matched to a gene. The CDR3 sequence is 15 residues long. In DNA form, the CDR3 reads TGTGCCAGCAGTTTAGTTGAGACAGGGTCGGGTCGAGCTTTCTTT. Translated, it gives CASSLVETGSGRAFF.

The chain is built from TRBV19 and TRBJ1-2, with TRBD1 matching 8 bases. CDR3 size: 14 residues. Germline V CDR1 and CDR2: LNHDA, SQIVND (reference sequence). V lost 7 bases and J lost 6; bases outside the gene matches: 10. CDR3 loop: CASNMRDRGNGYTF. In DNA, the CDR3 is TGTGCCAGTAACATGCGCGACAGGGGTAATGGCTACACCTTC.

This clone was seen only once. The rearrangement joins TRBV9 to TRBJ2-1; TRBD2 matches 8 bases. This CDR3 region has 17 residues. Per the germline V gene, CDR1 is SGDLS and CDR2 is YYNGEE. With 5 bases clipped from V and 5 bases from J, the junction kept 15 bases outside the gene matches. CDR3 residues: CASSGSWTSNMHNEQFF. The CDR3 DNA sequence: TGTGCCAGCAGTGGATCTTGGACTAGCAATATGCACAATGAGCAGTTCTTC.

The chain employs TRBV12-3 or TRBV12-4 and TRBJ2-5, with D unclear. V was clipped by 5 bases and J by 3 bases, with 4 bases between them. This CDR3 has 11 amino acids. CDR3 in amino acids: CASSIKETQYF. CDR3 DNA sequence: TGTGCCAGCAGTATCAAAGAGACCCAGTACTTC.

The CDR3 bases are TGTGCCAGCAGCCAAGATCGGGGGGCTCTAGGTATCACTGAAGCTTTCTTT. Protein: CASSQDRGALGITEAFF. This chain joins TRBV14 and TRBJ1-1; D perhaps matches TRBD1 (6 bases). V was shortened by 0 bases and J by 4 bases, with 18 bases between the two germline ends. Germline V gives CDR1 SGHDN, CDR2 FVKESK. This CDR3 is 17 amino acids long.

The chain recombines TRBV6-5 with TRBJ2-7; a possible D gene is TRBD2 (7 bases). Germline CDR1 reads MNHEY; CDR2 reads SVGAGI. The V end was cut by 2 bases, the J end by 4 bases, with 12 bases between. There are 14 residues in the CDR3. This CDR3 reads CASSYTGGGYEQYF. For the CDR3, the DNA is TGTGCCAGCAGTTACACGGGGGGCGGTTACGAGCAGTACTTC.

The chain carries TRBV5-1 and TRBJ1-2; D remains unclear. The V end lost 1 base, the J end lost 1 base, and 5 bases lay between the germline ends. This CDR3 is 13 amino acids long. Germline CDR1 and CDR2: SGHRS and YFSETQ. The CDR3 DNA reads TGCGCCAGCAGCTTGACAAGTAACTATGGCTACACCTTC. This sequence encodes CASSLTSNYGYTF.